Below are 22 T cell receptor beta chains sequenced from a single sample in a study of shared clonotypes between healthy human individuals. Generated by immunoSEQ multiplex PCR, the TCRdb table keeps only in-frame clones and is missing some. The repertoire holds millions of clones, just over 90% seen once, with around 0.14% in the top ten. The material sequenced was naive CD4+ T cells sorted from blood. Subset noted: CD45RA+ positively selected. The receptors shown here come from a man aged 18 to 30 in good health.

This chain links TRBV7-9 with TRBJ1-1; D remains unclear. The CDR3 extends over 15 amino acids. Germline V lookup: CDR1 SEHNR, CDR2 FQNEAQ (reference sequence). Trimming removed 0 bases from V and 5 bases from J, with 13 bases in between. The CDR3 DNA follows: TGTGCCAGCAGCTTAGCCGGCAGTTCGGGGACTGAAGCTTTCTTT. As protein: CASSLAGSSGTEAFF.

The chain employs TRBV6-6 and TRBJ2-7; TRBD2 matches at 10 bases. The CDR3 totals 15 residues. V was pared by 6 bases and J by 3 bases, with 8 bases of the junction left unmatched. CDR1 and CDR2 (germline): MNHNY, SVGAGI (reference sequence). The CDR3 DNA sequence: TGTGCCAGCAGCCCTGGACTAGCGGTTATCTACGAGCAGTACTTC. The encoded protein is CASSPGLAVIYEQYF.

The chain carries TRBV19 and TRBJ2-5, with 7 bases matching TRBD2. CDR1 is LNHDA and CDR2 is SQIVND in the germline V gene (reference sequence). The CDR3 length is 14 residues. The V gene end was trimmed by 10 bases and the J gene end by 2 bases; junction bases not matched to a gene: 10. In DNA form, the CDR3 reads TGTGCCACTAGAACGCGGGGGAAGCAAGAGACCCAGTACTTC. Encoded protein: CATRTRGKQETQYF.

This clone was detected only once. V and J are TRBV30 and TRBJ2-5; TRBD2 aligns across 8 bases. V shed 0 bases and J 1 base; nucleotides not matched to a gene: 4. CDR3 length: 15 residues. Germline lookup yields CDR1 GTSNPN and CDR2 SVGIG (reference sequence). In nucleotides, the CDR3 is TGTGCCTGGAGTGTACGGGGGGGGAGCCAAGAGACCCAGTACTTC. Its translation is CAWSVRGGSQETQYF.

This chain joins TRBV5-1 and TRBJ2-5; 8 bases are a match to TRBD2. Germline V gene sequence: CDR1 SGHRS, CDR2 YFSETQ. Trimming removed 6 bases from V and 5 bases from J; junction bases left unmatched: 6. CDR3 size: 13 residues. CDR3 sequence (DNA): TGCGCCAGCAAGTTAGCGGGGTTGGAGACCCAGTACTTC. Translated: CASKLAGLETQYF.

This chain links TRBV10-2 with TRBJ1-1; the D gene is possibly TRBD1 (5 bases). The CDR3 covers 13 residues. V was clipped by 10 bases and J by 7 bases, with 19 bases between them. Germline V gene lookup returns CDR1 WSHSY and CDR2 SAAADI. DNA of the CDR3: TGCGCCACAGAGACAGTTGGGCTCGGTGAAGCTTTCTTT. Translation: CATETVGLGEAFF.

CDR3 protein: CASTLEGNGQPQHF. The CDR3 nucleotides are TGTGCCAGTACCCTGGAGGGAAACGGCCAGCCCCAGCATTTT. The genes are TRBV19 and TRBJ1-5; D remains unclear. This CDR3 region has 14 residues. Trimming pared 7 bases from V and 7 bases from J, leaving 17 bases between. CDR1 is LNHDA and CDR2 is SQIVND in the germline V gene (reference sequence).

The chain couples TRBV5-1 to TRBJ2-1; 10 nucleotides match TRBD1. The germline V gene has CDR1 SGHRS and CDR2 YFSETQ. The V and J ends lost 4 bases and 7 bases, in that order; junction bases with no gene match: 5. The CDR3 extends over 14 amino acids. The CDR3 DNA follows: TGCGCCAGCAGCCTCCCGGGACAGGGGAATGAGCAGTTCTTC. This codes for CASSLPGQGNEQFF.

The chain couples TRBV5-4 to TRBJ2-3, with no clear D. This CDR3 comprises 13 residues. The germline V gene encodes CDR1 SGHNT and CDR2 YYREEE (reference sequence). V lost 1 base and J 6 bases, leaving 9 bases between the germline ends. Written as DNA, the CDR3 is TGTGCCAGCAGCTTGAACCCGTCGGATACGCAGTATTTT. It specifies CASSLNPSDTQYF.

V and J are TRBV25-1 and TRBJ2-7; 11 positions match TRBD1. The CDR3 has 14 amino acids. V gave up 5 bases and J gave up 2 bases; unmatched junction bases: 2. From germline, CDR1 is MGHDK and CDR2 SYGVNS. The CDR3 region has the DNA TGTGCCAGCAGTAGGACAGGGGGCCCCTACGAGCAGTACTTC. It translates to CASSRTGGPYEQYF.

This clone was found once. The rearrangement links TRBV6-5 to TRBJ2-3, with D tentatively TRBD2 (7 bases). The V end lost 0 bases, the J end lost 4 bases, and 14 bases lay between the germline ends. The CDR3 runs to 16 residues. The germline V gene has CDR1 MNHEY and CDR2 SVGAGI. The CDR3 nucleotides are TGTGCCAGCAGTTACTCGGGGGGGGGCCGGTCAGATACGCAGTATTTT. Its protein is CASSYSGGGRSDTQYF.

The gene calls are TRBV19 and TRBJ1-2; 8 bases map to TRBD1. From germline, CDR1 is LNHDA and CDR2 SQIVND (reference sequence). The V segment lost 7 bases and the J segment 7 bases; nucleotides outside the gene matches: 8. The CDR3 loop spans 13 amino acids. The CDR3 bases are TGTGCCAGTACCCGAGGGCAGGGGGCTGGCTACACCTTC. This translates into CASTRGQGAGYTF.

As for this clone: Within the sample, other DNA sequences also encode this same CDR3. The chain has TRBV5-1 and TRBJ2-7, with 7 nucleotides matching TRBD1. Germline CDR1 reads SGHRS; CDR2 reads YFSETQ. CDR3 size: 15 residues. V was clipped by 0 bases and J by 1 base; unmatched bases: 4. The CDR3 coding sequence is TGCGCCAGCAGCTTGGCCCCGGGACAGTCCTACGAGCAGTACTTC. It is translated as CASSLAPGQSYEQYF.

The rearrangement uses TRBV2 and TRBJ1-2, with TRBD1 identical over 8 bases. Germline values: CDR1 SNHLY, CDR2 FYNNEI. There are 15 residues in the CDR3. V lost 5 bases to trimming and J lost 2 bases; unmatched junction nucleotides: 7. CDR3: CASSPRDRNNYGYTF. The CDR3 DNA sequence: TGTGCCAGCAGTCCCCGGGACAGGAACAACTATGGCTACACCTTC.

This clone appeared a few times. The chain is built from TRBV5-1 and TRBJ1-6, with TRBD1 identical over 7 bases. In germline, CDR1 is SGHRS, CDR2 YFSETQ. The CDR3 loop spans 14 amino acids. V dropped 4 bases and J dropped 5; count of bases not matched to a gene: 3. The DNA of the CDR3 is TGCGCCAGCAGCGGGGGGACAGATAATTCACCCCTCCACTTT. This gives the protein CASSGGTDNSPLHF.

The CDR3 bases are TGTGCCAGTAGTATTAACTTCCCAGAGAGGGACAACGCCAATCAGCCCCAGCATTTT. Amino acid sequence: CASSINFPERDNANQPQHF. The chain has TRBV19 and TRBJ1-5, with TRBD1 as a possible D gene (6 bases). Per the germline V gene, CDR1 is LNHDA and CDR2 is SQIVND (reference sequence). The CDR3 has 19 amino acids. V lost 3 bases and J 3 bases, leaving 24 bases between the germline ends.

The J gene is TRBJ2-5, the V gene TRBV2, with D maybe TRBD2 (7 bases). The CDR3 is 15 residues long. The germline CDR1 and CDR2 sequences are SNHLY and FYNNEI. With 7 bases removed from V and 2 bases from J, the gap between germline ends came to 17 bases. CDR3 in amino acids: CASTLGGAVQETQYF. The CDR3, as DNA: TGTGCCAGCACCCTTGGGGGGGCTGTACAAGAGACCCAGTACTTC.

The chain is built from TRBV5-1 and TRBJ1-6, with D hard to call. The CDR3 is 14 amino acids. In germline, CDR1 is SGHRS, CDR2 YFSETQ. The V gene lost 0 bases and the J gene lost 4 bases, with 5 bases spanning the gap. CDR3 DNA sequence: TGCGCCAGCAGCTTGGAAGATTATAATTCACCCCTCCACTTT. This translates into CASSLEDYNSPLHF.

This chain's CDR3 is CASSPGGWGNSGANVLTF. In DNA, the CDR3 is TGTGCCAGCAGCCCAGGGGGTTGGGGGAACTCTGGGGCCAACGTCCTGACTTTC. The gene calls are TRBV5-4 and TRBJ2-6; 7 bases are shared with TRBD1. Looked up from germline, CDR1 is SGHNT and CDR2 is YYREEE (reference sequence). V dropped 4 bases and J dropped 0; count of bases not matched to a gene: 10. The CDR3 is 18 amino acids.

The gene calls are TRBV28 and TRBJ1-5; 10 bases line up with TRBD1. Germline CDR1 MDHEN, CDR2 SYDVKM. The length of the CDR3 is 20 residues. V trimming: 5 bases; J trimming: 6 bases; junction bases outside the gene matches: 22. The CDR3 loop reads CASSPTPWTGGIGRGQPQHF. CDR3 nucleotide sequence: TGTGCCAGCAGTCCGACCCCATGGACAGGGGGGATTGGGAGGGGTCAGCCCCAGCATTTT. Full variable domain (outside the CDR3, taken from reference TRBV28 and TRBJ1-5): DVKVTQSSRYLVKRTGEKVFLECVQDMDHENMFWYRQDPGLGLRLIYFSYDVKMKEKGDIPEGYSVSREKKERFSLILESASTNQTSMYLCASSPTPWTGGIGRGQPQHFGDGTRLSIL.

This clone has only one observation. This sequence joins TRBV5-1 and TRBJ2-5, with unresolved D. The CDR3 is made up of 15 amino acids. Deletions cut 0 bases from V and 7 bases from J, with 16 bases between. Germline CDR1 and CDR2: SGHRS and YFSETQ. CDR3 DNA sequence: TGCGCCAGCAGCTTGGAGTCTGGCAGTATTCGGACCCAGTACTTC. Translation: CASSLESGSIRTQYF.

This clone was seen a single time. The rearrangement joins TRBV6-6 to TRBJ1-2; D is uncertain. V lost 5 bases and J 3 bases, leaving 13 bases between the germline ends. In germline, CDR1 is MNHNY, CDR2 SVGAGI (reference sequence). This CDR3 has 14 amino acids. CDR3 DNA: TGTGCCAGCAGTACGGGAAGGGAATACTATGGCTACACCTTC. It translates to CASSTGREYYGYTF.